The clone carrying this TCR beta chain was seen a few times. V was pared by 3 bases and J by 5 bases, with 8 bases of the junction left unmatched. There are 16 residues in the CDR3. Per germline, CDR1 MDHEN and CDR2 SYDVKM. This entry belongs to a study of blood T cell repertoires in COVID-19. The data were produced by immunoSEQ multiplex PCR, yet TCRdb's version contains in-frame clones alone and is incomplete. The data show around 190,000 clones, roughly three quarters seen once. Sequencing used peripheral blood. The sequence derives from a woman aged 45-65 years with active or convalescent COVID-19. The rearrangement links TRBV28 to TRBJ1-1; TRBD1 matches at 11 bases. CDR3 protein: CASSFAGTGGSTEAFF. CDR3 DNA: TGTGCCAGCAGTTTTGCCGGGACAGGGGGTTCAACTGAAGCTTTCTTT.